This note documents a single TCR beta chain sequence. Documented time point: pretreatment peripheral blood. This entry belongs to a study of PD-L1 blockade in urothelial cancer. Data came from immunoSEQ multiplex PCR; TCRdb stores just in-frame clones and leaves some out. This sample has tens of thousands of clones; 80% to 85% occur once, and the top ten carry over 2%. Trimming removed 3 bases from V and 5 bases from J; junction bases left unmatched: 10. The CDR3 is 17 residues long. From germline, CDR1 is KGHSH and CDR2 LQKENI. The clonotype originates from a man in his sixties with urothelial cancer. The source was PBMCs, collected around atezolizumab (anti-PD-L1) treatment. V and J are TRBV18 and TRBJ2-7, with 13 bases identical to TRBD2. The CDR3, as DNA: TGTGCCAGCTCACCTCCCCCACTAGCGGGAGGGCCGGACGAGCAGTACTTC. As protein: CASSPPPLAGGPDEQYF. Full variable domain (remainder filled in from reference TRBV18 and TRBJ2-7): NAGVMQNPRHLVRRRGQEARLRCSPMKGHSHVYWYRQLPEEGLKFMVYLQKENIIDESGMPKERFSAEFPKEGPSILRIQQVVRGDSAAYFCASSPPPLAGGPDEQYFGPGTRLTVT.